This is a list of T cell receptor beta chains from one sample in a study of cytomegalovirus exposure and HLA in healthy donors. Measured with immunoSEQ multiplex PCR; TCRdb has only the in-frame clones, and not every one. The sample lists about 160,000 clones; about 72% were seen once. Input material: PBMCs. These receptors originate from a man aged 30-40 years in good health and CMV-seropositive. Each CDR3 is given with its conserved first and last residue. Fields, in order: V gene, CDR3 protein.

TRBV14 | CASSQGTGYFSYNSPLHF
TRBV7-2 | CASSFIAGGREDTQYF
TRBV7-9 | CASSRREPGQGSHEQYF
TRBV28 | CASSLLSSGANVLTF
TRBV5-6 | CASSGILPGLVLGEQFF
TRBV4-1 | CASSPLAGGYNEQFF
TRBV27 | CASSPNRTF
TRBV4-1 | CASSQADRNTEAFF
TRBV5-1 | CASSRDRGRNTEAFF
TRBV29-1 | CSVSGDRDYEQYF
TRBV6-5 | CASSSMGMTGNYGYTF
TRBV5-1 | CASSLGGQGLNSPLHF
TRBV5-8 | CASSSRDRDETQYF
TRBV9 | CASSRSGGSTDTQYF
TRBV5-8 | CASSSRDRAETQYF
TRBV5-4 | CASSPNPDQVSTDTQYF
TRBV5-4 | CASGPNSGTDTQYF
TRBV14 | CASSPVRGTEAFF
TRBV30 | CAWTAGLAGQETQYF
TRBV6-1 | CASRGWTSTDTQYF
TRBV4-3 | CASSQEGLGIHEQYF
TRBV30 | CAWSGQGLNYGYTF
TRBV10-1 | CASSPGLAGGADTQYF
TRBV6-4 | CASSDALWASGGLYSYEQYF
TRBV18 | CASSPSGGALYTQYF
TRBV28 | CASSFGSTDTQYF
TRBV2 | CASSEARGLSYEQYF
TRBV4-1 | CASSQPGGPPLHF
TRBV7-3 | CASSLRDRDTEAFF
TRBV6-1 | CASSESGRLVQPQHF
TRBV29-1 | CSVGDRLSNQPQHF
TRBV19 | CASSLREGGGRTDTQYF
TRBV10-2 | CASSESASYEQYF